These 16 T cell receptor beta chains share one sample of origin, sequenced in a study of Ad26.COV2.S vaccination and SARS-CoV-2 variants. Assay: immunoSEQ multiplex PCR; the TCRdb copy retains only in-frame clones and omits some. This table has 360,000 or so clones, around 91% appearing once. Treatment: some 20 received Ad26.COV2.S at low or high dose, single or two shots; 5 received placebo; per-sample allocation not given. The investigators took samples on day 63 after the first vaccine or placebo injection. The material was peripheral blood, obtained in a trial of Ad26.COV2.S vaccine versus placebo. The receptors were sampled from a person aged 18-65 years who received the Ad26.COV2.S COVID-19 vaccine or a placebo.

The chain recombines TRBV28 with TRBJ1-1; the D is unclear. Germline V CDR1 and CDR2: MDHEN, SYDVKM. The CDR3 is made up of 14 amino acids. V shed 1 base and J shed 0 bases, with 6 bases lying between them. CDR3 amino acids: CASSLYGLNTEAFF. The CDR3 nucleotides are TGTGCCAGCAGTTTATATGGTTTGAACACTGAAGCTTTCTTT.

The chain uses TRBV6-1 and TRBJ2-2; tentatively, D is TRBD1 (6 bases). CDR1 MNHNS and CDR2 SASEGT come from the germline V gene. V was clipped by 3 bases and J by 7 bases, with 6 bases between them. This CDR3 comprises 12 residues. CDR3 DNA: TGTGCCAGCAGTGACAGGGGCGGGGAGCTGTTTTTT. Translation gives CASSDRGGELFF.

The CDR3 DNA reads TGCAGCGTTGAAAATACAGGGGGGGTCGGCTACACCTTC. Protein product: CSVENTGGVGYTF. This chain joins TRBV29-1 and TRBJ1-2, with 8 bases lining up with TRBD1. CDR3 length: 13 amino acids. Germline values: CDR1 SQVTM, CDR2 ANQGSEA. The V gene end was trimmed by 2 bases and the J gene end by 8 bases; junction bases not matched to a gene: 7. Using reference TRBV29-1 and TRBJ1-2 for the parts outside the CDR3, the full variable domain is SAVISQKPSRDICQRGTSLTIQCQVDSQVTMMFWYRQQPGQSLTLIATANQGSEATYESGFVIDKFPISRPNLTFSTLTVSNMSPEDSSIYLCSVENTGGVGYTFGSGTRLTVV.

This clone was detected only once. The rearrangement joins TRBV29-1 to TRBJ2-3; D unresolved. CDR1 and CDR2 (germline): SQVTM, ANQGSEA. V was clipped by 7 bases and J by 6 bases, with 11 bases between them. The CDR3 sequence is 11 residues long. CDR3 in amino acids: CSAKNGDTQYF. The DNA for the CDR3 is TGCAGCGCTAAAAATGGGGATACGCAGTATTTT.

The chain is built from TRBV2 and TRBJ1-3; no definite D call. V dropped 5 bases and J dropped 0 bases, with 14 bases sitting between them. Germline V lookup: CDR1 SNHLY, CDR2 FYNNEI. The length of the CDR3 is 16 residues. CDR3 sequence: CASSPGLLVSGNTIYF. The DNA of the CDR3 is TGTGCCAGCAGTCCGGGGTTGCTCGTCTCTGGAAACACCATATATTTT.

The chain has TRBV5-1 and TRBJ2-7; the match to TRBD2 covers 12 bases. Per the germline V gene, CDR1 is SGHRS and CDR2 is YFSETQ. V shed 0 bases, J shed 6 bases, and the junction held 1 base outside the gene matches. This CDR3 spans 14 amino acids. The CDR3 DNA follows: TGCGCCAGCAGCTTGGGACTAGCGGGAGTCGAGCAGTACTTC. This sequence encodes CASSLGLAGVEQYF.

This rearrangement joins TRBV30 to TRBJ1-4; perhaps TRBD1 as D (5 bases). Trimming took 2 bases from V and 10 from J, leaving 20 bases between them. The germline CDR1 and CDR2 sequences are GTSNPN and SVGIG (reference sequence). The length of the CDR3 is 15 residues. The CDR3 here is CAWSFSGIRDGKLFF. As DNA, the CDR3 is TGTGCCTGGAGTTTTTCCGGGATACGGGACGGAAAACTGTTTTTT.

V usage is TRBV11-2 and J usage is TRBJ1-4; D is uncertain. This CDR3 region has 15 residues. The V end was cut by 1 base, the J end by 8 bases, with 14 bases between. Germline lookup yields CDR1 SGHAT and CDR2 FQNNGV. CDR3 in amino acids: CASSLGAAIFEKLFF. The CDR3 DNA is TGTGCCAGCAGCTTAGGGGCGGCGATTTTCGAAAAACTGTTTTTT.

This chain uses TRBV7-9 with TRBJ2-6; the D call may be TRBD1 or TRBD2 (5 bases each). This CDR3 is 16 amino acids long. Germline V gene data show CDR1 as SEHNR and CDR2 as FQNEAQ (reference sequence). Between the trimmed V and J ends, which lost 7 bases and 0 bases, there was a span of 13 bases. The CDR3 sequence: CASTSGRNSGANVLTF. In nucleotides, the CDR3 is TGTGCCAGCACCTCGGGACGGAACTCTGGGGCCAACGTCCTGACTTTC.

This sequence joins TRBV15 and TRBJ2-4; D is unclear. The CDR3 has 16 amino acids. The V end lost 1 base, the J end lost 0 bases, and 10 bases lay between the germline ends. Germline V gives CDR1 LNHNV, CDR2 YYDKDF (reference sequence). CDR3 nucleotides: TGTGCCACCAGCAGAGGAACAGAACTAGCCAAAAACATTCAGTACTTC. Its protein is CATSRGTELAKNIQYF.

On this clone itself: Other DNA sequences in this specimen translate into the identical CDR3. V is TRBV5-1 and J is TRBJ2-2; 8 bases line up with TRBD2. V shed 4 bases, J shed 1 base, and the junction held 3 bases outside the gene matches. The germline CDR1 and CDR2 sequences are SGHRS and YFSETQ. The CDR3 runs 15 residues. The CDR3 loop is CASSLTSGNTGELFF. The CDR3 region has the DNA TGCGCCAGCAGCCTCACTAGCGGGAACACCGGGGAGCTGTTTTTT.

The rearrangement uses TRBV27 and TRBJ2-5, with D tentatively TRBD2 (6 bases). V lost 8 bases to trimming and J lost 3 bases, with 16 bases between them. This CDR3 is 14 amino acids long. Germline loops: CDR1 MNHEY, CDR2 SMNVEV (reference sequence). The CDR3 here is CASGWSSVKETQYF. The CDR3 DNA reads TGTGCCAGCGGATGGTCTAGCGTTAAAGAGACCCAGTACTTC.

The chain couples TRBV5-5 to TRBJ2-3; the match to TRBD2 covers 9 bases. With 1 base clipped from V and 3 bases from J, the junction kept 0 bases outside the gene matches. Germline lookup yields CDR1 SGHKS and CDR2 YYEKEE (reference sequence). The CDR3 spans 14 residues. The CDR3 loop is CASSLTSGTDTQYF. The DNA for the CDR3 is TGTGCCAGCAGCTTGACTAGCGGGACAGATACGCAGTATTTT.

V usage is TRBV18 and J usage is TRBJ2-4; D is perhaps TRBD1 (6 bases). V was clipped by 6 bases and J by 4 bases, with 22 bases between them. Germline V gene lookup returns CDR1 KGHSH and CDR2 LQKENI. There are 17 residues in the CDR3. The CDR3 nucleotides read TGTGCCAGCTCTCAAGAGGGGGACGGGACGCCGAAAAACATTCAGTACTTC. Protein sequence: CASSQEGDGTPKNIQYF. The whole variable domain, remainder taken from reference TRBV18 and TRBJ2-4, is NAGVMQNPRHLVRRRGQEARLRCSPMKGHSHVYWYRQLPEEGLKFMVYLQKENIIDESGMPKERFSAEFPKEGPSILRIQQVVRGDSAAYFCASSQEGDGTPKNIQYFGAGTRLSVL.

The chain uses TRBV4-2 and TRBJ1-1; 8 bases map to TRBD1. The CDR3 consists of 16 residues. The J segment lost 6 bases and the V segment lost 0 bases, leaving 9 bases of the junction unmatched. Germline assignment: CDR1 LGHNA and CDR2 YNFKEQ. The CDR3 sequence: CASSQEIRGPTAEAFF. For the CDR3, the DNA is TGTGCCAGCAGCCAAGAAATCAGGGGGCCGACGGCTGAAGCTTTCTTT.

This chain links TRBV30 with TRBJ1-1; weak D call: TRBD1 (6 bases). V gave up 3 bases and J gave up 1 base, with 18 bases separating them. The CDR3 has 16 residues. Germline V gene data show CDR1 as GTSNPN and CDR2 as SVGIG (reference sequence). The CDR3 nucleotides read TGTGCCTGGAGCAAAAATACAGGGACCCAGAACACTGAAGCTTTCTTT. This codes for CAWSKNTGTQNTEAFF. Complete variable domain (other parts from reference TRBV30 and TRBJ1-1): SQTIHQWPATLVQPVGSPLSLECTVEGTSNPNLYWYRQAAGRGLQLLFYSVGIGQISSEVPQNLSASRPQDRQFILSSKKLLLSDSGFYLCAWSKNTGTQNTEAFFGQGTRLTVV.